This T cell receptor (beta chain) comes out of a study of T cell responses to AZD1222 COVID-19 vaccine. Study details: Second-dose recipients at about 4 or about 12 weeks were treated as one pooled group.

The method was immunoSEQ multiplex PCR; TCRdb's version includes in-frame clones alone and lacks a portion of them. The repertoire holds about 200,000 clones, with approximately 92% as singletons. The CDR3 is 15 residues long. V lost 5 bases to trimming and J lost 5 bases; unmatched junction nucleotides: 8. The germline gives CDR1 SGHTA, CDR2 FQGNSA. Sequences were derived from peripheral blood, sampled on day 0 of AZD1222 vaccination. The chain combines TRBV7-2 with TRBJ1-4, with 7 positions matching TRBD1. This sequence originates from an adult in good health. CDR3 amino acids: CASSPRQGSNEKLFF. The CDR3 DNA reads TGTGCCAGCAGCCCTAGACAGGGATCGAATGAAAAACTGTTTTTT.